The clone carrying this T cell receptor beta chain was counted between two and nine times. Its antigen is undetermined. Germline-derived CDR1 and CDR2 are SGHTA and FQGNSA. The CDR3 runs to 16 residues. The V segment lost 10 bases and the J segment 4 bases; nucleotides outside the gene matches: 14. Individual cDNA molecules carried attached unique molecular identifiers. MiXCR, run by TCRdb on the 5' RACE reads, gives a single entry per CDR3 protein. The sample contains around 82,000 distinct CDR3 sequences, around 12% of which appear only once. The data derive from a study of early T cells in non-severe SARS-CoV-2 infection. At the level of the study: Unsorted whole-blood RNA was sequenced in bulk, leaving chains unpaired. Findings and limits, study-wide: Matching with VDJdb favored anti-spike CD8 responses (missing private and CD4 specificities).

Sequenced material: whole blood. The clonotype originates from an adult who was a healthcare worker with PCR-confirmed SARS-CoV-2 infection or an uninfected control (not recorded which). The gene calls are TRBV7-2 and TRBJ2-3; TRBD2 aligns across 10 bases. The CDR3: CATSREAGGLPDTQYF. DNA of the CDR3: TGTGCCACCTCCCGGGAAGCGGGAGGGCTCCCAGATACGCAGTATTTT. The full variable domain, in which reference TRBV7-2 and TRBJ2-3 provide the parts outside the CDR3, is GAGVSQSPSNKVTEKGKDVELRCDPISGHTALYWYRQSLGQGLEFLIYFQGNSAPDKSGLPSDRFSAERTGGSVSTLTIQRTQQEDSAVYLCATSREAGGLPDTQYFGPGTRLTVL.